This is a list of T cell receptor beta chains from one sample in a study of regulatory T cells in long-lasting Graves disease. TCRdb fed the multiplex PCR reads into MiXCR, producing one record per CDR3 protein. Of some 430,000 distinct CDR3 sequences listed, roughly 21% are singletons. Material: peripheral blood mononuclear cells (PBMCs), obtained when the disease was refractory, from a patient treated with antithyroid drugs. The receptors were sampled from a female donor with Graves disease. Both conserved end residues are part of each CDR3. Fields, in order: D gene, clone size, J gene, V gene, CDR3 protein, CDR3 DNA. The D gene is left open where the match is weak. Clone size is stated in some rows and not others, as once, few, many or a class when expanded.

D: NA; size: NA; J: TRBJ1-2; V: TRBV28; CDR3: CASSFIVPLTGLSPSDYGYTF; DNA: TGTGCCAGCAGTTTTATAGTACCTTTAACAGGGTTGTCCCCGTCGGACTATGGCTACACCTTC
D: NA; size: NA; J: TRBJ1-2; V: TRBV20-1; CDR3: CSASEQAPLYGYTF; DNA: TGCAGTGCTAGTGAACAGGCCCCTCTCTATGGCTACACCTTC
D: NA; size: few; J: TRBJ1-2; V: TRBV4-1; CDR3: CASSQAADTLFNYGYTF; DNA: TGCGCCAGCAGCCAAGCCGCTGACACTCTATTTAACTATGGCTACACCTTC
D: NA; size: few; J: TRBJ2-5; V: TRBV6-2/TRBV6-3; CDR3: CASSYPGADEETQYF; DNA: TGTGCCAGCAGTTACCCGGGGGCCGACGAGGAGACCCAGTACTTC
D: NA; size: many; J: TRBJ1-1; V: TRBV6-1; CDR3: CASIGLGGTEAFF; DNA: TGTGCCAGCATAGGATTGGGAGGCACTGAAGCTTTCTTT
D: NA; size: NA; J: TRBJ2-5; V: TRBV18; CDR3: CASSPPSYQETQYF; DNA: TGTGCCAGCTCACCACCCTCGTACCAAGAGACCCAGTACTTC
D: TRBD1; size: many; J: TRBJ2-7; V: TRBV15; CDR3: CATSRAPGQAYEQYF; DNA: TGTGCCACCAGCAGGGCTCCGGGACAGGCCTACGAGCAGTACTTC
D: NA; size: NA; J: TRBJ2-2; V: TRBV7-8; CDR3: CASSLGYRGGTGELFF; DNA: TGTGCCAGCAGCTTAGGGTATAGAGGGGGCACCGGGGAGCTGTTTTTT
D: NA; size: NA; J: TRBJ2-7; V: TRBV7-6; CDR3: CASSLITPGELYYEQYF; DNA: TGTGCCAGCAGCCTAATTACCCCGGGAGAGCTATACTACGAGCAGTACTTC
D: NA; size: NA; J: TRBJ1-3; V: TRBV7-9; CDR3: CASSLAGPGNTIYF; DNA: TGTGCCAGTAGCTTAGCAGGACCTGGAAACACCATATATTTT
D: NA; size: NA; J: TRBJ1-1; V: TRBV25-1; CDR3: CASSGVICLNTEAFF; DNA: TGTGCCAGCAGTGGGGTGATTTGCCTGAACACTGAAGCTTTCTTT
D: TRBD2; size: few; J: TRBJ2-1; V: TRBV28; CDR3: CASSLWTSGTYNGQFF; DNA: TGTGCCAGCAGTTTATGGACTAGCGGAACCTACAATGGGCAGTTCTTC
D: TRBD1; size: NA; J: TRBJ2-5; V: TRBV7-9; CDR3: CASSPNPGQAAGTQYF; DNA: TGTGCCAGCAGCCCGAACCCGGGACAGGCGGCCGGAACCCAGTACTTC
D: NA; size: NA; J: TRBJ2-2; V: TRBV28; CDR3: CASSLGLRFGNTGELFF; DNA: TGTGCCAGCAGCCTGGGCCTTAGATTTGGTAACACCGGGGAGCTGTTTTTT
D: TRBD1; size: many; J: TRBJ2-2; V: TRBV20-1; CDR3: CSARDRGLNTGELFF; DNA: TGCAGTGCTAGAGATAGGGGGCTCAACACCGGGGAGCTGTTTTTT